Shown below are 21 T cell receptor beta chains from a single sample sequenced in a study of CD8 T cells in ankylosing spondylitis (dated by TCRdb to the late 2010s). Library method: 5' RACE. TCRdb shows the sequencer as Illumina HiSeq 2500. TCRdb's own reprocessing of the public reads used fastp at Q25 and MiXCR and kept productive beta chains. Each CDR3 protein appears once, grouped with its most common genes and DNA. This sample lists about 160,000 distinct CDR3 sequences; 9.8% were detected once. The ten largest clones take up about 16% of the sample. Sequencing was performed on blood, either unsorted or a sorted T cell fraction (not recorded which). The receptors stem from a female donor with ankylosing spondylitis or in good health (not recorded which).

The V call is TRBV18, the J call TRBJ2-7; D possibly corresponds to TRBD1 (5 bases). Germline assignment: CDR1 KGHSH and CDR2 LQKENI. Between the trimmed V and J ends, which lost 1 base and 4 bases, there was a span of 11 bases. CDR3 size: 14 residues. CDR3 amino acids: CASSPQENRYEQYF. The CDR3 DNA follows: TGTGCCAGCTCACCACAAGAAAACAGGTACGAGCAGTACTTC.

This clonotype was picked up a small number of times. The chain uses TRBV6-1 and TRBJ2-3; D remains unclear. CDR3 length: 14 amino acids. With 1 base removed from V and 6 bases from J, the gap between germline ends came to 11 bases. From germline, CDR1 is MNHNS and CDR2 SASEGT. CDR3: CASSEESGEDTQYF. CDR3 DNA: TGTGCCAGCAGTGAAGAATCCGGTGAGGATACGCAGTATTTT.

This clonotype was seen a few times. The J gene is TRBJ1-1, the V gene TRBV11-2; D is perhaps TRBD1 (5 bases). The germline gives CDR1 SGHAT, CDR2 FQNNGV. The length of the CDR3 is 12 residues. V was shortened by 4 bases and J by 10 bases, with 13 bases between the two germline ends. CDR3 nucleotides: TGTGCCAGCAGCTCCGAATCAGGGTTAGCTTTCTTT. Its protein is CASSSESGLAFF.

Many counts were recorded for this clonotype. The chain employs TRBV5-5 and TRBJ1-1, with D hard to call. Germline-derived CDR1 and CDR2 are SGHKS and YYEKEE (reference sequence). V lost 8 bases, J lost 3 bases, and 8 bases lay in between. The CDR3 consists of 11 residues. In DNA form, the CDR3 reads TGTGCCAGTTCTCCAGACACTGAAGCTTTCTTT. It specifies CASSPDTEAFF.

The table lists this clonotype with many counts. The CDR3 loop is CASSQDLGQNPNTGELFF. The CDR3 DNA reads as TGTGCCAGCAGCCAAGATTTGGGACAAAACCCGAACACCGGGGAGCTGTTTTTT. V gene TRBV3-1 combines with J gene TRBJ2-2, with a weak D call TRBD1 (6 bases). The CDR3 covers 18 residues. CDR1 and CDR2 (germline): LGHDT, YNNKEL (reference sequence). Trimming stripped 0 bases from V and 0 bases from J, with 14 bases between.

V gene TRBV27 combines with J gene TRBJ2-3; D is undetermined. This CDR3 has 14 amino acids. Germline CDR1 and CDR2: MNHEY and SMNVEV (reference sequence). Trimming took 5 bases from V and 0 from J, leaving 9 bases between them. The CDR3 region has the DNA TGTGCCAGCAGTCGGCGCGAAAGCACAGATACGCAGTATTTT. It encodes CASSRRESTDTQYF.

The V call is TRBV7-6, the J call TRBJ2-1; 11 nucleotides agree with TRBD2. CDR3 length equals 21 residues. CDR1 is SGHVS and CDR2 is FNYEAQ in the germline V gene. The J segment lost 0 bases and the V segment lost 1 base, leaving 14 bases of the junction unmatched. CDR3 DNA sequence: TGTGCCAGCAGCTTAGGTCTCGGTACTAGCGGGAGCCTTGGCTCCTACAATGAGCAGTTCTTC. Residues: CASSLGLGTSGSLGSYNEQFF.

The chain links TRBV7-2 to TRBJ2-1, with TRBD2 matching 7 bases. This CDR3 is built from 15 residues. Germline lookup yields CDR1 SGHTA and CDR2 FQGNSA. With V trimmed by 4 bases and J by 1 base, 4 bases remained unmatched. DNA for the CDR3: TGTGCCAGCAGCTCAGCGGGACCTTCCTACAATGAGCAGTTCTTC. It specifies CASSSAGPSYNEQFF.

This rearrangement joins TRBV6-2 or TRBV6-3 to TRBJ1-4; D unresolved. There are 14 residues in the CDR3. The germline gives CDR1 MNHEY, CDR2 SVGEGT. V lost 6 bases, J lost 8 bases, and 16 bases lay in between. CDR3 coding DNA: TGTGCCAGCAGACCGGACGTCGTCGGCGAAAAACTGTTTTTT. Translation: CASRPDVVGEKLFF.

V usage is TRBV9 and J usage is TRBJ2-1; 9 nucleotides match TRBD2. The V gene's germline CDR1 is SGDLS and CDR2 YYNGEE. Unmatched junction bases numbered 5, after V lost 3 bases and J lost 7 bases. This CDR3 is 14 amino acids long. Written as DNA, the CDR3 is TGTGCCAGCAGCGATAGCGGGAGTGGTAATGAGCAGTTCTTC. Protein product: CASSDSGSGNEQFF.

This clonotype was seen ten or more times. V is TRBV5-1 and J is TRBJ1-1, with TRBD1 as a possible D gene (5 bases). CDR3 length: 19 amino acids. V dropped 0 bases and J dropped 4 bases, with 25 bases sitting between them. Germline V gene data show CDR1 as SGHRS and CDR2 as YFSETQ. The CDR3 DNA reads TGCGCCAGCAGCTTGGTGGCCAGGGCGGACCCCAAGTCCGGCACTGAAGCTTTCTTT. Residues: CASSLVARADPKSGTEAFF. The whole variable domain, filled in from reference TRBV5-1 and TRBJ1-1, reads KAGVTQTPRYLIKTRGQQVTLSCSPISGHRSVSWYQQTPGQGLQFLFEYFSETQRNKGNFPGRFSGRQFSNSRSEMNVSTLELGDSALYLCASSLVARADPKSGTEAFFGQGTRLTVV.

This clonotype has just a few counts. The chain links TRBV15 to TRBJ2-3; 7 positions agree with TRBD1. The CDR3 totals 18 residues. Trimming cost V 5 bases and J 5 bases; bases outside gene matches: 19. From germline, CDR1 is LNHNV and CDR2 YYDKDF (reference sequence). The CDR3: CATSRKSAGQVPGDTQYF. CDR3 DNA: TGTGCCACCAGCCGCAAGAGCGCCGGACAGGTCCCCGGAGATACGCAGTATTTT.

This clonotype appeared a few times. This sequence joins TRBV6-1 and TRBJ2-5; D gene uncertain. Germline loops: CDR1 MNHNS, CDR2 SASEGT. The CDR3 totals 15 residues. Trimming cost V 4 bases and J 0 bases, with 12 bases left between them. The CDR3 region is CASSGGVWDQETQYF. DNA for the CDR3: TGTGCCAGCAGTGGCGGTGTTTGGGACCAAGAGACCCAGTACTTC.

This clonotype was detected ten times or more. The chain combines TRBV24-1 with TRBJ2-3; 12 bases are shared with TRBD2. Germline-derived CDR1 and CDR2 are KGHDR and SFDVKD. The V gene end was trimmed by 4 bases and the J gene end by 6 bases; junction bases not matched to a gene: 10. The CDR3 extends over 17 amino acids. CDR3 DNA sequence: TGTGCCACCAGTGAGACCGGGACTAGCGGGTACGGGGATACGCAGTATTTT. It codes for CATSETGTSGYGDTQYF.

DNA of the CDR3: TGTGCCAGCAGCAACCGGGACTTGTACAATGAGCAGTTCTTC. It specifies CASSNRDLYNEQFF. The J gene is TRBJ2-1, the V gene TRBV7-8, with D maybe TRBD2 (6 bases). This CDR3 comprises 14 residues. The germline V and J ends were trimmed by 5 bases and 4 bases, with 12 bases remaining between them. Germline V gives CDR1 SGHVS, CDR2 FQNEAQ.

This clonotype was seen ten or more times. The chain recombines TRBV12-3 or TRBV12-4 with TRBJ2-5; weak D call: TRBD2 (7 bases). Trimming took off 4 bases at V and 4 bases at J, with 16 bases between the two ends. The CDR3 has 15 amino acids. CDR3 protein: CASSSLLGGGETQYF. CDR3 in DNA: TGTGCCAGCAGTTCACTACTAGGGGGGGGAGAGACCCAGTACTTC.

V and J are TRBV27 and TRBJ2-2; 8 bases are shared with TRBD1. This CDR3 contains 14 residues. CDR1 is MNHEY and CDR2 is SMNVEV in the germline V gene (reference sequence). Trimming at V came to 4 bases and at J to 4 bases, leaving 2 bases not matched to a gene. For the CDR3, the DNA is TGTGCCAGCAGTTACACAGGGGGCACCGGGGAGCTGTTTTTT. This encodes CASSYTGGTGELFF.

This clonotype was detected a few times. The chain carries TRBV5-5 and TRBJ1-1; no clear D gene. V was pared by 6 bases and J by 1 base, with 16 bases between. The CDR3 contains 15 residues. Germline V gives CDR1 SGHKS, CDR2 YYEKEE (reference sequence). CDR3 in DNA: TGTGCCAGCACCCAATTCGCAGGTACGAACACTGAAGCTTTCTTT. Protein sequence: CASTQFAGTNTEAFF.

This clonotype was recorded a few times. The rearrangement links TRBV4-3 to TRBJ1-4; D is unclear. The germline V and J ends were trimmed by 4 bases and 0 bases, with 15 bases remaining between them. The CDR3 has 17 amino acids. Germline V lookup: CDR1 LGHNA, CDR2 YSLEER. CDR3 sequence reads: CASSRTRGAATNEKLFF. The CDR3 bases are TGCGCCAGCAGCCGCACCCGCGGAGCAGCAACTAATGAAAAACTGTTTTTT.

This clonotype showed up just a few times. CDR3 sequence: CASSWTGGTYEQYF. CDR3 sequence (DNA): TGTGCCAGCAGCTGGACAGGGGGTACCTACGAGCAGTACTTC. This chain links TRBV11-2 with TRBJ2-7; 10 nucleotides align to TRBD1. V lost 4 bases and J lost 2; bases outside the gene matches: 2. The CDR3 totals 14 residues. Per germline, CDR1 SGHAT and CDR2 FQNNGV.

This clonotype was seen more than once but under ten times. The J gene is TRBJ2-7, the V gene TRBV6-5; D remains ambiguous. V lost 5 bases, J lost 4 bases, and 9 bases lay in between. The V gene's germline CDR1 is MNHEY and CDR2 SVGAGI. The CDR3 is 12 amino acids. Here the CDR3 reads CASSNSPYEQYF. The CDR3 coding sequence is TGTGCCAGCAGTAACAGCCCATACGAGCAGTACTTC.